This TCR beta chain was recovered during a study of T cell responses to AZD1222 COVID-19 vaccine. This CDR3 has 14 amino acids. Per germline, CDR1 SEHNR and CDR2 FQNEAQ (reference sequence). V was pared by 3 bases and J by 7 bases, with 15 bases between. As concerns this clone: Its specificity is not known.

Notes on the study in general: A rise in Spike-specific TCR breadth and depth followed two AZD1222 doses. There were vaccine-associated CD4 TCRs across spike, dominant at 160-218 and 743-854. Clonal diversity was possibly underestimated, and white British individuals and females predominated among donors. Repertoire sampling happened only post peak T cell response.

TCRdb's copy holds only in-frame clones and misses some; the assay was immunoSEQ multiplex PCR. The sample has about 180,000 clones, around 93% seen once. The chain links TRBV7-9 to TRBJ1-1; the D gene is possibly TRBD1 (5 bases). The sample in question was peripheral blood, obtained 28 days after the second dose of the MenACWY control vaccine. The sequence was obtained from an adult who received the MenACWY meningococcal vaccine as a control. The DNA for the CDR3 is TGTGCCAGCAGCTTTTTAGGCAGGGTGGTTGAAGCTTTCTTT. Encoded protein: CASSFLGRVVEAFF.